This T cell receptor beta chain was recorded in a study of cytomegalovirus exposure and HLA in healthy donors. Overall study results and limits: Investigators reported 164 TCR beta chains as tied to cytomegalovirus.

The study ran its PCR with 60 Vbeta and 13 Jbeta primers. Method: immunoSEQ multiplex PCR; TCRdb's copy keeps in-frame clones and lacks some. Among about 81,000 clones listed, 75% to 85% were seen once. In regard to this clone: Its antigen is unidentified.

Trimming shortened V by 10 bases and J by 5 bases, and 12 bases separated the two germline ends. Germline CDR1 and CDR2: WSHSY and SAAADI. The CDR3 has 12 residues. The sample taken for sequencing was PBMCs. The chain carries TRBV10-2 and TRBJ2-1; D unresolved. The clonotype originates from a man aged 50-59 years in good health and CMV-seropositive. CDR3 amino acids: CATFRSNNEQFF. The CDR3 nucleotides are TGCGCCACCTTTAGGAGTAACAATGAGCAGTTCTTC.